Each of the 32 T cell receptor beta chains below was sequenced from the same sample in a study of T cell clonality in common variable immunodeficiency. The assay was immunoSEQ multiplex PCR, and TCRdb's table has in-frame clones only and misses some. The sample contains 45,000 to 65,000 clones, none occurring once; 2% to 2.5% lies in the top ten. The sequenced sample consisted of peripheral blood mononuclear cells. The origin of the receptors is a person aged 18 to 75 in good health.

The table lists this clone with a few counts. With the read ending 3 residues before the CDR3 end, the germline J gene is used to fill in that end. The chain combines TRBV30 with TRBJ2-2, with D perhaps matching TRBD1 (6 bases). The CDR3 sequence is 13 residues long. Germline V gene data show CDR1 as GTSNPN and CDR2 as SVGIG (reference sequence). Partial CDR3 DNA: TGTGCCTGGAGTGGGACAGACAATGAAAAG. Translation gives CAWSGTDNEK. The whole CDR3 region reads CAWSGTDNEKLFF. The variable domain in full, completed from reference TRBV30 and TRBJ2-2, reads SQTIHQWPATLVQPVGSPLSLECTVEGTSNPNLYWYRQAAGRGLQLLFYSVGIGQISSEVPQNLSASRPQDRQFILSSKKLLLSDSGFYLCAWSGTDNEKLFFGEGSRLTVL.

In its sample, this clone was seen many times. The CDR3 end falls 3 residues outside the read, so it is completed with the germline J gene. Other DNA sequences in the same sample also yield this CDR3. The genes are TRBV5-1 and TRBJ1-1; D not resolved. The CDR3 extends over 14 amino acids. The V gene's germline CDR1 is SGHRS and CDR2 YFSETQ. The V gene lost 0 bases and the J gene lost 5 bases, with 11 bases spanning the gap. The part of the CDR3 DNA that was read is TGCGCCAGCAGCTTGGGACAAGGTTGGACTGAA. Amino acid sequence: CASSLGQGWTE. The CDR3, in full, reads CASSLGQGWTEAFF.

Of note for this clone: The read terminates 3 residues before the CDR3 end, so the remaining end is supplied by the germline J gene. V and J are TRBV11-2 and TRBJ2-7; 8 bases are a match to TRBD1. Germline-derived CDR1 and CDR2 are SGHAT and FQNNGV. The V and J ends lost 3 bases and 4 bases, in that order; junction bases with no gene match: 5. The CDR3 covers 14 residues. The sequenced CDR3 bases are TGTGCCAGCAGCTTTGGACAGGGCGAATACGAG. Protein product: CASSFGQGEYE. The full CDR3 is CASSFGQGEYEQYF.

This clone was found many times. The sequenced fragment ends 3 residues before the CDR3 boundary, so the rest is inferred from the germline J gene. V usage is TRBV20-1 and J usage is TRBJ1-2; no reliable D call. The CDR3 runs to 16 residues. Between the trimmed V and J ends, which lost 0 bases and 4 bases, there was a span of 18 bases. Germline V gene sequence: CDR1 DFQATT, CDR2 SNEGSKA (reference sequence). The CDR3 region is CSARDPDNSPPYGYTF. The covered CDR3 bases are TGCAGTGCTAGAGATCCCGACAATTCCCCTCCCTATGGC.

Worth noting for this clone: The missing CDR3 end, 3 residues past where the read stops, is filled in from the germline J gene. The V gene is TRBV7-9, the J gene TRBJ2-3; perhaps TRBD1 as D (5 bases). Germline V CDR1 and CDR2: SEHNR, FQNEAQ (reference sequence). V lost 1 base and J 3 bases, leaving 8 bases between the germline ends. The CDR3 sequence is 14 residues long. The CDR3 protein is CASSLGQGTDTQYF. CDR3 DNA, as far as it was read: TGTGCCAGCAGCTTAGGGCAGGGTACAGATACG.

This clone showed up many times. The CDR3 end lies 3 residues beyond the end of the read and is filled in from the germline J gene. The genes are TRBV7-8 and TRBJ2-7; TRBD1 might be the D (6 bases). CDR3 size: 13 residues. Looked up from germline, CDR1 is SGHVS and CDR2 is FQNEAQ. Trimming took off 5 bases at V and 5 bases at J, with 13 bases between the two ends. The CDR3 reads CASSKTGIHEQYF. The DNA read from the CDR3 is TGTGCCAGCAGCAAAACAGGGATCCACGAG.

This clone appeared many times. CDR3 amino acids: CSARDPSGRQETQYF. CDR3 DNA (partial): TGCAGTGCTAGAGATCCTAGCGGTAGACAAGAGACC. The J gene is TRBJ2-5, the V gene TRBV20-1; 7 bases match TRBD2. The sequenced fragment ends 3 residues before the CDR3 boundary, so the rest is inferred from the germline J gene. Trimming removed 0 bases from V and 2 bases from J; junction bases left unmatched: 6. The CDR3 is 15 amino acids. The germline CDR1 and CDR2 sequences are DFQATT and SNEGSKA (reference sequence).

This clone was seen repeatedly, ten times or more. The read ends 3 residues early relative to the CDR3; the germline J gene fills the gap. The chain couples TRBV7-3 to TRBJ2-7; the match to TRBD2 covers 8 bases. Trimming at V came to 5 bases and at J to 5 bases, leaving 8 bases not matched to a gene. The V gene's germline CDR1 is SGHTA and CDR2 FQGTGA. This CDR3 region has 14 residues. The part of the CDR3 DNA that was read is TGTGCCAGCAGCCCAGGAGCGGGAGCTAACGAG. Residues: CASSPGAGANE. The whole CDR3 is CASSPGAGANEQYF.

This clone was seen at least ten times. The read stops 3 residues short of the end of the CDR3; the missing end is completed from the germline J gene. This rearrangement joins TRBV5-4 to TRBJ1-2, with D unclear. Germline CDR1 is SGHNT and CDR2 is YYREEE (reference sequence). V gave up 2 bases and J gave up 7 bases, with 9 bases separating them. This CDR3 region has 12 residues. CDR3: CASSFGSGGYTF. Partial CDR3 DNA: TGTGCCAGCAGCTTTGGATCGGGTGGC.

With regard to this clone: The sequenced fragment ends 3 residues before the CDR3 boundary, so the rest is inferred from the germline J gene. The chain carries TRBV6-2 or TRBV6-3 and TRBJ1-1; the D gene is possibly TRBD1 (6 bases). CDR3 length: 14 amino acids. CDR1 MNHEY and CDR2 SVGEGT come from the germline V gene. The DNA read from the CDR3 is TGTGCCAGCAGTTCTAGCGGGGGGGCAGATACG. Its translation is CASSSSGGADT. The whole CDR3 sequence reads CASSSSGGADTAFF.

This clone was seen many times. The read is 3 residues too short to cover the CDR3 end, so that end is filled in from the germline J gene. The genes are TRBV20-1 and TRBJ2-3; D is tentatively TRBD1 or TRBD2 (5 bases each). Between the trimmed V and J ends, which lost 6 bases and 4 bases, there was a span of 11 bases. This CDR3 region has 12 residues. Germline V CDR1 and CDR2: DFQATT, SNEGSKA (reference sequence). The CDR3 loop reads CSATRGADTQYF. The CDR3 bases that were read are TGCAGTGCCACAAGGGGAGCAGATACG.

In its sample, this clone was seen many times. With the read ending 3 residues before the CDR3 end, the germline J gene is used to fill in that end. The V call is TRBV19, the J call TRBJ2-3; 9 bases map to TRBD1. CDR1 and CDR2 from the germline V gene are LNHDA and SQIVND (reference sequence). The CDR3 length is 14 residues. Trimming removed 11 bases from V and 2 bases from J; junction bases left unmatched: 8. This CDR3 reads CASKDRGSTDTQYF. CDR3 bases read: TGTGCCTCAAAAGACAGGGGGTCCACAGATACG.

This clone was seen many times. Coverage ceases 3 residues before the CDR3 finishes, and the germline J gene fills in the end. The chain recombines TRBV19 with TRBJ2-1, with 12 bases aligning to TRBD2. This CDR3 comprises 16 residues. Germline-derived CDR1 and CDR2 are LNHDA and SQIVND (reference sequence). The junction had 6 bases not matched to a gene; V was cut back by 4 bases and J by 5 bases. This CDR3 reads CASSRTSGRFDNEQFF. The covered CDR3 bases are TGTGCCAGTAGTAGAACTAGCGGGAGGTTCGACAATGAG. Using reference TRBV19 and TRBJ2-1 for the parts outside the CDR3, the full variable domain is DGGITQSPKYLFRKEGQNVTLSCEQNLNHDAMYWYRQDPGQGLRLIYYSQIVNDFQKGDIAEGYSVSREKKESFPLTVTSAQKNPTAFYLCASSRTSGRFDNEQFFGPGTRLTVL.

With regard to this clone: The read terminates 3 residues before the CDR3 end, so the remaining end is supplied by the germline J gene. This sequence joins TRBV5-1 and TRBJ2-7; TRBD2 matches at 7 bases. The V segment lost 3 bases and the J segment 2 bases; nucleotides outside the gene matches: 11. CDR1 is SGHRS and CDR2 is YFSETQ in the germline V gene. The CDR3 spans 16 residues. CDR3 protein: CASSSVAFGGAYEQYF. The part of the CDR3 DNA that was read is TGCGCCAGCAGCTCCGTTGCGTTTGGGGGGGCCTACGAG.

Many counts were recorded for this clone. The CDR3 end lies 3 residues beyond the end of the read and is filled in from the germline J gene. The rearrangement links TRBV2 to TRBJ2-5; D not certain. Trimming left V 7 bases short and J 7 bases short, with 13 bases between. The CDR3 contains 12 residues. Germline V gene sequence: CDR1 SNHLY, CDR2 FYNNEI. CDR3 loop: CASTSSTGTQYF. The DNA read from the CDR3 is TGTGCCAGCACCTCTTCTACCGGGACC.

This clone was detected many times. The read ends 3 residues early relative to the CDR3; the germline J gene fills the gap. This chain uses TRBV12-3 or TRBV12-4 with TRBJ2-7; TRBD1 agrees at 8 bases. CDR3 length: 18 amino acids. The V gene end was trimmed by 5 bases and the J gene end by 0 bases; junction bases not matched to a gene: 15. The CDR3 region is CASSRSDRVRGSSYEQYF. The CDR3 bases that were read are TGTGCCAGCAGTCGATCGGACAGGGTCAGGGGGAGCTCCTACGAG.

This clone has at least ten counts. The read ends 3 residues before the CDR3 terminus; that terminus is restored from the germline J gene. The chain recombines TRBV19 with TRBJ2-2; possibly TRBD1 for D (5 bases). The germline V gene has CDR1 LNHDA and CDR2 SQIVND (reference sequence). The CDR3 has 14 residues. The V end lost 5 bases, the J end lost 7 bases, and 14 bases lay between the germline ends. The CDR3 DNA, read in part, is TGTGCCAGTAGTCGCCAGGGTACGAGCGGGGAG. Amino acids: CASSRQGTSGE. The entire CDR3 sequence reads CASSRQGTSGELFF.

This clone has a handful of counts. This could be a read error, since a much larger clone is one nucleotide away. The CDR3 end falls 3 residues outside the read, so it is completed with the germline J gene. The rearrangement uses TRBV30 and TRBJ2-5; 7 bases are shared with TRBD1. Per germline, CDR1 GTSNPN and CDR2 SVGIG (reference sequence). The CDR3 sequence is 18 residues long. CDR3 residues: CAWSFTRLQGVGADTQYF. Partial CDR3 DNA: TGTGCCTGGAGTTTTACAAGGTTGCAGGGGGTTGGGGCAGATACC.

This clone was observed many times. The read stops 3 residues short of the end of the CDR3; the missing end is completed from the germline J gene. This chain links TRBV7-2 with TRBJ2-1; 7 positions match TRBD2. Germline CDR1 is SGHTA and CDR2 is FQGNSA. With 2 bases clipped from V and 4 bases from J, the junction kept 5 bases outside the gene matches. The CDR3 has 15 amino acids. The covered CDR3 bases are TGTGCCAGCAGCTTAATGGCGGGGGAGTACAATGAG. Translating it yields CASSLMAGEYNE. The whole CDR3 reads CASSLMAGEYNEQFF.

This clone was counted many times. CDR3 loop: CSLRRELLTTDTQYF. CDR3 bases read: TGCAGTTTACGCAGGGAACTCCTTACCACAGATACG. The chain recombines TRBV20-1 with TRBJ2-3; perhaps TRBD1 as D (5 bases). The read gets to within 3 residues of the CDR3 end, and the germline J gene fills in the rest. Germline lookup yields CDR1 DFQATT and CDR2 SNEGSKA (reference sequence). This CDR3 is built from 15 residues. The germline V and J ends were trimmed by 8 bases and 2 bases, with 20 bases remaining between them.

This clone was seen at least ten times. The CDR3 protein is CSAPGQQETQYF. Incomplete CDR3 DNA: TGCAGTGCACCGGGACAGCAAGAGACC. This chain links TRBV20-1 with TRBJ2-5, with 7 nucleotides matching TRBD1. The read ends 3 residues early relative to the CDR3; the germline J gene fills the gap. The junction had 3 bases not matched to a gene; V was cut back by 6 bases and J by 2 bases. Looked up from germline, CDR1 is DFQATT and CDR2 is SNEGSKA (reference sequence). This CDR3 has 12 amino acids.

Worth noting for this clone: The DNA ends 3 residues before the CDR3 does, and the rest of the CDR3 is filled in from the germline J gene. J is TRBJ1-2 and V is TRBV19; weak D call: TRBD1 (6 bases). The CDR3 contains 10 residues. Germline V gives CDR1 LNHDA, CDR2 SQIVND (reference sequence). The DNA read from the CDR3 is TGTGTCGCAGGGGACTATGGC. It encodes CVAGDYG. The whole CDR3 sequence is CVAGDYGYTF.

In this sample, this clone turned up many times. The read stops 3 residues short of the end of the CDR3; the missing end is completed from the germline J gene. The genes are TRBV5-1 and TRBJ1-3; D unresolved. The CDR3 spans 15 residues. Germline assignment: CDR1 SGHRS and CDR2 YFSETQ. The germline V and J ends were trimmed by 0 bases and 0 bases, with 7 bases remaining between them. The CDR3 protein is CASSLGGNSGNTIYF. The sequenced part of the CDR3 DNA is TGCGCCAGCAGCTTGGGCGGGAACTCTGGAAACACC.

At least ten counts were recorded for this clone. The read ends 3 residues before the CDR3 terminus; that terminus is restored from the germline J gene. The chain uses TRBV20-1 and TRBJ2-4; 7 nucleotides agree with TRBD1. This CDR3 is built from 14 residues. CDR1 and CDR2 (germline): DFQATT, SNEGSKA (reference sequence). V dropped 3 bases and J dropped 6; count of bases not matched to a gene: 8. CDR3 in amino acids: CSASNRDRANIQYF. The sequenced part of the CDR3 DNA is TGCAGTGCTAGTAACCGGGACAGAGCAAACATT.

This clone has at least ten counts. The read ends 3 residues before the CDR3 terminus; that terminus is restored from the germline J gene. The same CDR3 also results from other DNA sequences found in this sample. J is TRBJ1-1 and V is TRBV7-8; D gene uncertain. Germline values: CDR1 SGHVS, CDR2 FQNEAQ. V shed 2 bases and J shed 1 base, with 17 bases lying between them. The CDR3 is made up of 17 amino acids. The CDR3 bases that were read are TGTGCCAGCAGCTTAAGCGGTGCAACCGAAGCGAACACTGAA. Translated: CASSLSGATEANTE. The CDR3, in full, reads CASSLSGATEANTEAFF.

This clone showed up just a few times. The CDR3 end is not reached by the read, which stops 3 residues before it; the germline J gene fills it in. The chain couples TRBV5-1 to TRBJ2-2; 8 nucleotides align to TRBD2. The germline V gene has CDR1 SGHRS and CDR2 YFSETQ. V shed 0 bases, J shed 1 base, and the junction held 8 bases outside the gene matches. The CDR3 is 18 amino acids. The sequenced part of the CDR3 DNA is TGCGCCAGCAGCTTGGCTAGCGGGTCCGCCGTGAACACCGGGGAG. This encodes CASSLASGSAVNTGE. The CDR3 as a whole reads CASSLASGSAVNTGELFF.

By share, this clone ranks as medium-sized. CDR3 region: CASSYPPTGYEQYF. CDR3 DNA, as far as it was read: TGTGCCAGCAGTTACCCCCCTACAGGGTACGAG. The chain couples TRBV6-2 or TRBV6-3 to TRBJ2-7; a weak D match, TRBD1 (6 bases). The sequence runs out 3 residues before the end of the CDR3; the remainder is reconstructed from the germline J gene. The V gene's germline CDR1 is MNHEY and CDR2 SVGEGT. Trimming left V 2 bases short and J 4 bases short, with 12 bases between. CDR3 size: 14 residues.

This clone was detected ten times or more. The read ends 3 residues shy of where the CDR3 ends; the end is completed using the germline J gene. The chain combines TRBV5-1 with TRBJ1-2; D possibly corresponds to TRBD1 (5 bases). Germline V gene lookup returns CDR1 SGHRS and CDR2 YFSETQ. CDR3 length: 15 residues. Between the trimmed V and J ends, which lost 4 bases and 0 bases, there was a span of 13 bases. Incomplete CDR3 DNA: TGCGCCAGCAGCCACCGGCAGGGTTCTAACTATGGC. As protein: CASSHRQGSNYG. The full CDR3 is CASSHRQGSNYGYTF.

This clone was detected a few times. This may be a read error, as it is one base from a much larger clone. CDR3 DNA (partial): TGCAGCGTTAAGTGGGACATAAATCAGCCG. Its translation is CSVKWDINQP. The entire CDR3 is CSVKWDINQPQYF. This chain uses TRBV29-1 with TRBJ2-3; D is perhaps TRBD1 (6 bases). From the germline J gene comes the end of the CDR3, since the read stops 3 residues before it. Per the germline V gene, CDR1 is SQVTM and CDR2 is ANQGSEA. This CDR3 is 13 amino acids long.

As for this clone: Sequencing ends 3 residues short of the CDR3 end; the germline J gene provides the rest. The V call is TRBV11-2, the J call TRBJ2-3, with D perhaps matching TRBD1 (5 bases). This CDR3 comprises 15 residues. Germline V CDR1 and CDR2: SGHAT, FQNNGV. V was pared by 5 bases and J by 6 bases, with 18 bases between. Incomplete CDR3 DNA: TGTGCCAGCAGCGGCCCGAGTGGGGCCCTCGATACG. Protein sequence: CASSGPSGALDT. The whole CDR3 sequence reads CASSGPSGALDTQYF.

The table lists this clone with many counts. The sequenced fragment ends 3 residues before the CDR3 boundary, so the rest is inferred from the germline J gene. The rearrangement links TRBV20-1 to TRBJ2-1; maybe TRBD2 (5 bases). V gave up 4 bases and J gave up 7 bases, with 5 bases separating them. The CDR3 is 10 residues long. The V gene's germline CDR1 is DFQATT and CDR2 SNEGSKA (reference sequence). The part of the CDR3 DNA that was read is TGCAGTGCTACGGGGAATGAG. It encodes CSATGNE. In full, the CDR3 is CSATGNEQFF.

Details on this clone: Read sequence stops 3 residues before the CDR3 end, and the germline J gene provides the missing end. The chain is built from TRBV5-5 and TRBJ2-7; D gene uncertain. The CDR3 spans 14 residues. The ends were cut back, 0 bases at V and 1 base at J, with 8 bases in the middle. The germline CDR1 and CDR2 sequences are SGHKS and YYEKEE (reference sequence). The CDR3 loop reads CASSLAAVSYEQYF. CDR3 bases read: TGTGCCAGCAGCTTGGCTGCGGTGTCCTACGAG.